This is a list of T cell receptor beta chains from one sample in a study of CD8 T cells in Susac syndrome. TCRdb processed the immunoSEQ multiplex PCR reads anew with MiXCR; each CDR3 protein has one entry. Of about 89,000 distinct CDR3 sequences listed, 90% to 95% were seen once; the top ten hold roughly 0.32%. The material sequenced was CD8+ T cells from PBMCs. The receptor set was obtained from a human donor in good health. Both conserved end residues are part of each CDR3. Each record gives: V gene, D gene, clone size, J gene, CDR3 protein, CDR3 DNA. A D gene is named only where the DNA matches it firmly. Some rows mark clone size as missing; the rest say once, few, many or name a class of expanded clone.

TRBV19	-	-	TRBJ1-1	CASSIWHLGNTEAFF	TGTGCCAGTAGTATTTGGCACCTTGGGAACACTGAAGCTTTCTTT
TRBV4-1	-	-	TRBJ1-4	CASSQAQLVNEKLFF	TGCGCCAGCAGCCAAGCACAGCTAGTTAATGAAAAACTGTTTTTT
TRBV7-8	-	-	TRBJ2-1	CASSSGANEQFF	TGTGCCAGCAGCTCCGGGGCCAATGAGCAGTTCTTC
TRBV20-1	TRBD2	-	TRBJ2-3	CSAETSGGPLRPDTQYF	TGCAGTGCCGAGACTAGCGGGGGGCCCCTACGGCCAGATACGCAGTATTTT
TRBV29-1	TRBD2	-	TRBJ2-3	CSVEEGLGDTQYF	TGCAGCGTTGAAGAGGGACTAGGGGATACGCAGTATTTT
TRBV6-2/TRBV6-3	-	-	TRBJ2-1	CASSVNNEQFF	TGTGCCAGCAGTGTAAACAATGAGCAGTTCTTC
TRBV2	TRBD2	-	TRBJ2-1	CASSEILAGENNEQFF	TGTGCCAGCAGTGAAATACTAGCGGGGGAAAACAATGAGCAGTTCTTC
TRBV14	-	-	TRBJ1-1	CASSRRTAIPNTEAFF	TGTGCCAGCAGCCGGCGGACGGCGATCCCGAACACTGAAGCTTTCTTT
TRBV14	-	once	TRBJ2-5	CASSQVGGQETQYF	TGTGCCAGCAGCCAGGTGGGGGGCCAAGAGACCCAGTACTTC
TRBV6-1	-	-	TRBJ2-2	CASSDNTGELFF	TGTGCCAGCAGTGATAACACCGGGGAGCTGTTTTTT
TRBV5-1	-	-	TRBJ2-5	CASSLEGGWQETQYF	TGCGCCAGCAGCTTGGAAGGGGGGTGGCAAGAGACCCAGTACTTC
TRBV13	TRBD1	-	TRBJ1-2	CASMGQGPSLGGYTF	TGTGCCAGCATGGGACAGGGCCCCTCTTTAGGTGGCTACACCTTC
TRBV7-9	-	-	TRBJ2-4	CASSSMSKNIQYF	TGTGCCAGCAGTAGTATGTCCAAAAACATTCAGTACTTC
TRBV6-5	-	-	TRBJ2-2	CASSYLQNTGELFF	TGTGCCAGCAGTTACTTACAGAACACCGGGGAGCTGTTTTTT
TRBV7-9	TRBD1	once	TRBJ1-3	CASSTTGDGNTIYF	TGTGCCAGCAGCACCACAGGGGACGGAAACACCATATATTTT
TRBV5-6	-	-	TRBJ1-2	CASSLGDWGYTF	TGTGCCAGCAGCTTGGGCGATTGGGGCTACACCTTC
TRBV5-5	TRBD1	-	TRBJ2-3	CASSSPGQGTDTQYF	TGTGCCAGCAGCTCCCCGGGACAGGGCACAGATACGCAGTATTTT
TRBV27	-	-	TRBJ2-1	CAAGQSYNEQFF	TGTGCCGCGGGACAGTCCTACAATGAGCAGTTCTTC
TRBV6-2/TRBV6-3	TRBD2	-	TRBJ2-7	CASSYSGRSYEQYF	TGTGCCAGCAGTTATAGCGGGAGGAGCTACGAGCAGTACTTC
TRBV13	-	-	TRBJ1-2	CASSPRGWGQGANYGYTF	TGTGCCAGCAGCCCAAGGGGTTGGGGGCAGGGCGCTAACTATGGCTACACCTTC
TRBV10-3	-	-	TRBJ2-1	CAIGGYNEQFF	TGTGCCATCGGGGGCTACAATGAGCAGTTCTTC
TRBV9	-	-	TRBJ2-3	CASSHGGLSTDTQYF	TGTGCCAGCAGCCACGGGGGGCTCAGCACAGATACGCAGTATTTT
TRBV5-4	-	-	TRBJ2-2	CASSPFAGPNTGELFF	TGTGCCAGCTCCCCTTTTGCGGGACCAAACACCGGGGAGCTGTTTTTT
TRBV27	TRBD1	-	TRBJ1-6	CASRPGQGNSPLHF	TGTGCCAGCAGACCCGGACAGGGGAATTCACCCCTCCACTTT
TRBV29-1	-	-	TRBJ1-2	CSAITTGPRDRGYTF	TGCAGCGCCATTACTACAGGGCCCAGGGATCGGGGCTACACCTTC
TRBV4-1	-	-	TRBJ1-1	CASSQTPTGNTEAFF	TGCGCCAGCAGCCAGACCCCGACAGGGAACACTGAAGCTTTCTTT
TRBV24-1	TRBD1	-	TRBJ2-3	CATSSGQSTDTQYF	TGTGCCACCAGTTCGGGACAGAGCACAGATACGCAGTATTTT
TRBV5-4	TRBD1	-	TRBJ2-5	CASSFDREETQYF	TGTGCCAGCAGCTTCGACAGGGAAGAGACCCAGTACTTC